This TCR beta chain was retrieved from a study of Graves' ophthalmopathy and Graves' hyperthyroidism (dated by TCRdb to 2016 to 2019). With regard to the full study: Hyperthyroidism was considered stable if no progression to ophthalmopathy occurred within 18 months of follow-up. To tell Graves' ophthalmopathy apart from Graves' hyperthyroidism, and to predict which patients would progress to ophthalmopathy, the study relied on TCR beta repertoire signatures. In total, 135 blood samples were TCR-sequenced: around 42 ophthalmopathy, under 85 hyperthyroidism and some 17 hyperthyroidism-to-ophthalmopathy patients. To explore V-J signatures distinguishing ophthalmopathy from hyperthyroidism, a discovery set of about a hundred patients (roughly 45 ophthalmopathy, 55 to 60 stable hyperthyroidism) was enrolled. For independent validation, a separate cohort was made up of some 19 hyperthyroidism patients plus 17 patients who later progressed from hyperthyroidism to ophthalmopathy. In roughly six hyperthyroidism patients, the T-cell repertoires found in thyroid tissue were compared with those found in blood. Once sampling was done, hyperthyroidism patients were given methimazole at a starting dose of 30 mg daily, while ophthalmopathy patients were given high-dose intravenous methylprednisolone. Broad study findings and their caveats: In validation, the model predicted ophthalmopathy progression with about 71% sensitivity and 72.22% specificity; eleven to twelve predicted patients were CT-confirmed with GO in a median of approximately 6.5 months. No statistical method was used to predetermine the sample size, and group allocation was not hidden from the investigators. In cross-validation, the 13-signature model distinguished ophthalmopathy from stable hyperthyroidism with less than 90% sensitivity and roughly 81% specificity, while in the test set the corresponding values were roughly 80% and 75%. Among expanded thyroid clonotypes with frequency above 0.001, most also showed up in blood, which suggests that blood repertoires may reflect the thyroid immune response.

Patients with hyperthyroidism were aged 18 to 65 years, had been newly diagnosed, and had a disease duration of less than 2 months. Patients with other autoimmune diseases, uncontrolled infections, pregnancy or lactation were excluded. Diagnosis relied on clinical symptoms, serum thyroxine, TRAb, thyroid ultrasound and orbital computed tomography. Trizol reagent was used to extract the total RNA, and its quality was then checked on an Agilent 2100 Bioanalyzer. This clonotype was seen only a few times. Its target antigen remains unknown. Base quality data are lacking; no much larger clone is found one base away. For repertoire sequencing, TCR beta CDR3 regions were amplified from RNA transcripts. A first-round RT-PCR used HTBI primers with the Qiagen OneStep RT-PCR kit, followed by a second-round multiplex PCR, size selection and purification. Sequencing of the libraries was carried out on an Illumina HiSeq2000 in paired-end mode with 100 bp reads. The study's own analysis went as follows. SOAPnuke was used to process the reads, throwing out any read that had adapters, had uncalled bases, had a mean Phred below 15, or lacked an exact constant-primer or identifier match. COPE v1.2.5 was used to merge high-quality paired reads. Each unique nucleotide sequence was treated as a clonotype, and MiTCR v1.1 was used to align the clonotypes to the IMGT TRB V, D and J references. The analysis was limited to V-J combinations with a frequency above 0.0001, which together covered roughly 99% of repertoires. A TCR clonal expansion and chaos score per V-J combination was defined as the ratio of F50 clonal expansion to chaos observed in the TCRdist matrix. Welch's t-statistics and random forest were used to narrow the features down to about twelve V-J combinations, which were then fed into a naive Bayes classifier. The Morisita-Horn index was used to measure how similar the thyroid and blood repertoires were. In-frame beta chains were kept once TCRdb had trimmed the public reads at Q25 with fastp and called clones with MiXCR. A single entry per CDR3 protein holds the most common genes and DNA from its merged rows. None of the V and J calls come from the authors' own analysis; TCRdb made them. In all, the sample holds around 1.1 million distinct CDR3 sequences, and around a third of those were seen once. The ten largest clones represent around 10% of the sample.

The CDR3 numbers 15 residues from cysteine through phenylalanine. The only DNA kept is the CDR3, 45 bases in frame from the first base. From the germline V gene, CDR1 is SGHRS and CDR2 is YFSETQ. After removal of 4 bases from V and 5 bases from J, the junction retains 9 bases not matched to a gene. The chain is made from TRBV5-1 and TRBJ2-7, with 10 bases matching TRBD1. This TCR was sampled from an adult man with Graves' hyperthyroidism. The sample consisted of peripheral blood or thyroid tissue (not recorded which). The bases read TGCGCCAGCAGCCAAGTTGGGACAGGGGAACACGAGCAGTACTTC. It is translated as CASSQVGTGEHEQYF.